This T cell receptor (beta chain) was identified in a study of T-cell memory formation after mild COVID-19. Study as a whole: The study found TCR clusters largely donor specific.

TCR alpha and TCR beta cDNA libraries carrying sample barcodes and UMIs came from 5'RACE with constant-segment primers. Using its own MiXCR run on the 5' RACE reads, TCRdb lists one record per CDR3 protein. The sample consists of about 340,000 distinct CDR3 sequences, 10% to 15% of them appearing once. Ten or more counts support this clonotype. The source is a man younger than 35 who had mild COVID-19 (a few samples of this study predate the infection). Cell type and time point are not known. What was sequenced was PBMCs or a T cell subset sorted from them (not recorded which).

The CDR3 region is CAISERPGTEYGYTF. The DNA for the CDR3 is TGTGCCATCAGTGAGCGACCCGGGACGGAGTATGGCTACACCTTC. This chain joins TRBV10-3 and TRBJ1-2; D perhaps matches TRBD1 (5 bases). The length of the CDR3 is 15 residues. Trimming removed 2 bases at V and 5 bases at J, with 15 bases between. Germline CDR1 is ENHRY and CDR2 is SYGVKD.